Below, 5 T cell receptor beta chains from the same sample are listed, as sequenced in a study of blood T cell repertoires in COVID-19. The protocol was immunoSEQ multiplex PCR, while the TCRdb copy is restricted to in-frame clones and leaves out a portion. The table records under 80,000 clones, about 88% of them present only once. The sample was peripheral blood. The receptors here all came from a human donor in a cohort sampled during active COVID-19.

This rearrangement joins TRBV21-1 to TRBJ1-1; no check of the table's D call, TRBD1, against the DNA was made. TRBV21-1 is reported as a pseudogene. This CDR3 contains 13 residues. CDR3 protein: CASINRGRTEAFF. Here the CDR3 DNA reads TGTGCCAGCATTAACAGGGGCCGCACTGAAGCTTTCTTT.

This sequence joins TRBV2 and TRBJ2-5; 15 nucleotides agree with TRBD2. V shed 7 bases and J 5 bases; nucleotides not matched to a gene: 11. The germline gives CDR1 SNHLY, CDR2 FYNNEI. The CDR3 has 17 residues. The CDR3 DNA reads TGTGCCAGCAAGGCAGGACTAGCGGGAGGGAGGGGGGAGACCCAGTACTTC. Translated: CASKAGLAGGRGETQYF.

The chain recombines TRBV9 with TRBJ1-5, with 10 bases lining up with TRBD1. This CDR3 comprises 16 residues. Per the germline V gene, CDR1 is SGDLS and CDR2 is YYNGEE. V dropped 3 bases and J dropped 7; count of bases not matched to a gene: 10. The CDR3 reads CASSAPPGQGGQPQHF. The CDR3 DNA sequence: TGTGCCAGCAGCGCACCTCCCGGACAGGGGGGACAGCCCCAGCATTTT.

The chain uses TRBV6-5 and TRBJ2-1, with 8 bases identical to TRBD2. The CDR3 contains 15 residues. Germline V lookup: CDR1 MNHEY, CDR2 SVGAGI. After removal of 6 bases from V and 1 base from J, the junction contained 5 bases not matched to a gene. The CDR3 DNA follows: TGTGCCAGCAGGCAGTCTAGCGGGTCCTACAATGAGCAGTTCTTC. Protein sequence: CASRQSSGSYNEQFF.

The chain links TRBV6-5 to TRBJ2-3; 13 nucleotides align to TRBD2. Germline CDR1 MNHEY, CDR2 SVGAGI. Trimming took 4 bases from V and 6 from J; bases not matched to a gene: 7. CDR3 length equals 16 residues. The CDR3 here is CASSSLAGGYKDTQYF. CDR3 DNA sequence: TGTGCCAGCAGTTCACTAGCGGGAGGGTATAAGGATACGCAGTATTTT.